This TCR beta chain was sequenced in a study of cytomegalovirus exposure and HLA in healthy donors. About the study: The 120 validation repertoires matched the 666 first-cohort repertoires in platform, a later analysis reported.

CDR1 is MDHEN and CDR2 is SYDVKM in the germline V gene. V gave up 5 bases and J gave up 7 bases; unmatched junction bases: 7. CDR3 length: 14 residues. This clone turned up a few times. Its specificity is unknown. Repertoires were generated with immunoSEQ multiplex PCR, while TCRdb's copy carries only in-frame clones and drops some. The sample lists under 300,000 clones, roughly 89% occurring once. Overall study findings and caveats: There were some public TCRs occurring in many donors, but most TCR sequences were rare.

The sequenced sample was PBMCs. The clonotype originates from a woman aged 18-29 years in good health and CMV-seronegative. The gene calls are TRBV28 and TRBJ1-5; 8 bases line up with TRBD1. The CDR3 here is CASSPPDRGQPQHF. The CDR3 DNA is TGTGCCAGCAGTCCTCCCGACAGGGGACAGCCCCAGCATTTT.